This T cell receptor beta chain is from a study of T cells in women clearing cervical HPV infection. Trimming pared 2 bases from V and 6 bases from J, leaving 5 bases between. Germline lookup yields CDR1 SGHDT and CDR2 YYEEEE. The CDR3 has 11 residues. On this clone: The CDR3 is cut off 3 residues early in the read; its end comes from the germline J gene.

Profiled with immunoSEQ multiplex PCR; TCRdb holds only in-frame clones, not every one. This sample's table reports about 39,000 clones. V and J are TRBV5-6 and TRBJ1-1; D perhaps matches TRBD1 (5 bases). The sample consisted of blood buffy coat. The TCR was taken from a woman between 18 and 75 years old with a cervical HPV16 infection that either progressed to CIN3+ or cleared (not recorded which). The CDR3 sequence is CASSFRAEAFF. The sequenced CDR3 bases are TGTGCCAGCAGCTTCAGGGCTGAA.